These 27 T cell receptor beta chains share one sample of origin, sequenced in a study of regulatory T cells in long-lasting Graves disease. Regarding time point: persistent/refractory GD, antithyroid drugs over 5 years with positive TRAb. Researchers made the TCR library from RNA that was extracted from PBMCs. iRepertoire HTBI primers and Arm-PCR of CDR3 regions built TCR beta libraries. Via MiXCR, TCRdb re-called the multiplex PCR reads, giving one row per CDR3 protein. The sample records hundreds of thousands of distinct CDR3 sequences, less than 25% being singletons. Specimen: peripheral blood mononuclear cells (PBMCs), collected when the disease was refractory, from a patient treated with antithyroid drugs. Source of these receptors: a female donor with Graves disease.

To note about this clonotype: A much larger clone sits a single nucleotide away, making a read error possible. The V call is TRBV28, the J call TRBJ2-7; no clear D. The CDR3 sequence is 13 residues long. Germline CDR1 reads MDHEN; CDR2 reads SYDVKM. Trimming removed 7 bases from V and 4 bases from J, with 14 bases in between. The CDR3 spells CASTETDLYEQYF. The CDR3 bases are TGTGCCAGCACGGAGACTGATCTTTACGAGCAGTACTTC.

As regards this clonotype: A read error may be the cause here, since a much bigger clone is one base away. This chain connects TRBV28 to TRBJ2-7; 8 bases are a match to TRBD2. Germline CDR1 MDHEN, CDR2 SYDVKM. The CDR3 length is 15 residues. Here the CDR3 DNA reads TGTGCCGGCAGTGTCGCTAGCGGGCCATACTACGAGCAGTACTTC. This sequence encodes CAGSVASGPYYEQYF.

This clonotype turned up a few times. CDR3 region: CASSQFWGRNTGELFF. CDR3 nucleotides: TGTGCCAGCAGCCAGTTTTGGGGACGGAATACCGGGGAGCTGTTTTTT. The chain has TRBV7-3 and TRBJ2-2, with D perhaps matching TRBD1 or TRBD2 (5 bases each). The germline CDR1 and CDR2 sequences are SGHTA and FQGTGA. This CDR3 comprises 16 residues. Trimming shortened V by 5 bases and J by 5 bases, and 18 bases separated the two germline ends. Based on the CDR3 plus reference TRBV7-3 and TRBJ2-2, the full variable domain is GAGVSQTPSNKVTEKGKYVELRCDPISGHTALYWYRQSLGQGPEFLIYFQGTGAADDSGLPNDRFFAVRPEGSVSTLKIQRTERGDSAVYLCASSQFWGRNTGELFFGEGSRLTVL.

This clonotype was picked up a small number of times. This rearrangement joins TRBV9 to TRBJ2-1; the D gene is possibly TRBD2 (6 bases). From germline, CDR1 is SGDLS and CDR2 YYNGEE. The CDR3 contains 15 residues. V was trimmed by 4 bases and J by 5 bases, leaving 16 bases between them. The CDR3 loop is CASSKTGGGNNEQFF. The CDR3 DNA is TGTGCCAGCAGCAAAACCGGGGGAGGAAACAATGAGCAGTTCTTC.

This chain links TRBV4-1 with TRBJ1-1; D ambiguous. Germline V gene lookup returns CDR1 MGHRA and CDR2 YSYEKL. The V and J ends lost 0 bases and 4 bases respectively, with 6 bases between them. The CDR3 runs to 13 residues. This chain's CDR3 is CASSQDPGTEAFF. The CDR3 DNA follows: TGCGCCAGCAGCCAAGATCCCGGCACTGAAGCTTTCTTT.

In this sample, this clonotype turned up a few times. The V and J genes are TRBV18 and TRBJ1-2, with 9 bases that match TRBD1. CDR3 length: 18 residues. V shed 1 base, J shed 0 bases, and the junction held 9 bases outside the gene matches. CDR1 KGHSH and CDR2 LQKENI come from the germline V gene. The CDR3 loop is CASSPLGQGTPANYGYTF. In nucleotides, the CDR3 is TGTGCCAGCTCACCACTAGGACAGGGGACGCCAGCTAACTATGGCTACACCTTC.

This clonotype was observed many times. The rearrangement uses TRBV10-3 and TRBJ1-1; D is perhaps TRBD1 (5 bases). The CDR3 is made up of 12 amino acids. Trimming took 11 bases from V and 9 from J, leaving 19 bases between them. The germline V gene has CDR1 ENHRY and CDR2 SYGVKD. CDR3 nucleotides: TGTGCCGCAACCAGCGGGACTCAGAAAGCTTTCTTT. This gives the protein CAATSGTQKAFF.

This clonotype was seen at least ten times. The CDR3 region has the DNA TGTGCCAGCAGTTGGCGGGGTTTGGGAGCTGAAGCTTTCTTT. Residues: CASSWRGLGAEAFF. V gene TRBV28 combines with J gene TRBJ1-1; D ambiguous. The CDR3 runs to 14 residues. Germline-derived CDR1 and CDR2 are MDHEN and SYDVKM. V dropped 4 bases and J dropped 6 bases, with 15 bases sitting between them.

The V and J genes are TRBV29-1 and TRBJ2-5, with D uncertain. Trimming cost V 7 bases and J 2 bases, with 14 bases left between them. Germline V gene sequence: CDR1 SQVTM, CDR2 ANQGSEA. This CDR3 region has 13 residues. The CDR3 DNA is TGCAGCGCAACGACGTTCAAGCAAGAGACCCAGTACTTC. Protein: CSATTFKQETQYF. The whole variable domain, filled in from reference TRBV29-1 and TRBJ2-5, reads SAVISQKPSRDICQRGTSLTIQCQVDSQVTMMFWYRQQPGQSLTLIATANQGSEATYESGFVIDKFPISRPNLTFSTLTVSNMSPEDSSIYLCSATTFKQETQYFGPGTRLLVL.

This CDR3 is CASSRIQLAFHNEQFF. The CDR3 bases are TGTGCCAGCAGCCGCATCCAACTAGCGTTTCACAATGAGCAGTTCTTC. The chain uses TRBV6-1 and TRBJ2-1, with TRBD2 identical over 7 bases. The CDR3 is 16 residues long. CDR1 MNHNS and CDR2 SASEGT come from the germline V gene. V trimming: 6 bases; J trimming: 5 bases; junction bases outside the gene matches: 13.

Many counts were recorded for this clonotype. The chain is built from TRBV20-1 and TRBJ2-5, with D perhaps matching TRBD1 (6 bases). This CDR3 spans 14 amino acids. Trimming took 6 bases from V and 5 from J, leaving 19 bases between them. Per the germline V gene, CDR1 is DFQATT and CDR2 is SNEGSKA (reference sequence). This CDR3 is CSASTGKIGETQYF. For the CDR3, the DNA is TGCAGTGCAAGCACAGGGAAGATAGGCGAGACCCAGTACTTC.

This clonotype was observed once. The chain employs TRBV9 and TRBJ2-2, with 12 positions matching TRBD2. The CDR3 is made up of 18 amino acids. Germline V gives CDR1 SGDLS, CDR2 YYNGEE. J lost 6 bases, V lost 0 bases, and 9 bases had no gene match. CDR3 DNA: TGTGCCAGCAGCGTAGGGACTAGCGGGAATCTTATCGCCGGGGAGCTGTTTTTT. As protein: CASSVGTSGNLIAGELFF.

V gene TRBV18 combines with J gene TRBJ2-7, with a weak D call TRBD1 (6 bases). The germline V gene has CDR1 KGHSH and CDR2 LQKENI. V lost 4 bases and J 1 base, leaving 11 bases between the germline ends. The CDR3 covers 14 residues. The chain's CDR3 is CASSLKQGSYEQYF. The CDR3 region has the DNA TGTGCCAGCTCACTAAAACAGGGTTCCTACGAGCAGTACTTC.

The sample holds many counts of this clonotype. The chain uses TRBV10-2 and TRBJ1-1; 7 nucleotides match TRBD1. V lost 6 bases to trimming and J lost 0 bases; unmatched junction nucleotides: 7. The CDR3 covers 15 residues. Germline V lookup: CDR1 WSHSY, CDR2 SAAADI. The CDR3 loop reads CASRTLQGLNTEAFF. The CDR3 bases are TGCGCCAGCAGGACGTTACAGGGGTTGAACACTGAAGCTTTCTTT.

This clonotype was recorded many times. The V call is TRBV6-1, the J call TRBJ2-7; no clear D. CDR1 is MNHNS, CDR2 SASEGT, per germline. The CDR3 length is 12 residues. Trimming removed 8 bases from V and 0 bases from J, with 8 bases in between. The CDR3 protein is CASGYGSYEQYF. The CDR3 DNA is TGTGCCAGCGGATACGGCTCCTACGAGCAGTACTTC.

This clonotype was counted only a few times. The V gene is TRBV7-9, the J gene TRBJ1-1; D gene ambiguous. Germline assignment: CDR1 SEHNR and CDR2 FQNEAQ (reference sequence). This CDR3 spans 12 amino acids. Trimming removed 4 bases from V and 8 bases from J, with 11 bases in between. The CDR3 coding sequence is TGTGCCAGCAGCTCCGCGACCAGAGAAGCTTTCTTT. Translation: CASSSATREAFF.

This clonotype was counted many times. The chain uses TRBV15 and TRBJ1-5; maybe TRBD1 (6 bases). The V end lost 1 base, the J end lost 3 bases, and 10 bases lay between the germline ends. Germline values: CDR1 LNHNV, CDR2 YYDKDF (reference sequence). The CDR3 contains 15 residues. The CDR3, as DNA: TGTGCCACCAGCAGAGCCACAGGGAACAATCAGCCCCAGCATTTT. Its protein is CATSRATGNNQPQHF.

This clonotype has just a few counts. The chain has TRBV20-1 and TRBJ2-5; 7 positions agree with TRBD2. Germline V CDR1 and CDR2: DFQATT, SNEGSKA (reference sequence). The CDR3 is 15 amino acids. Trimming took 4 bases from V and 0 from J; bases not matched to a gene: 8. The CDR3 DNA reads as TGCAGTGCTACAAAAGTCGGGGGGTACCAAGAGACCCAGTACTTC. It codes for CSATKVGGYQETQYF.

This chain links TRBV5-1 with TRBJ2-7, with D possibly being TRBD2 (6 bases). The CDR3 is made up of 14 amino acids. The V and J ends lost 4 bases and 2 bases respectively, with 13 bases between them. CDR1 SGHRS and CDR2 YFSETQ come from the germline V gene. CDR3 DNA sequence: TGCGCCAGCAGCATGGGGGAGGCACCCTACGAGCAGTACTTC. Translated: CASSMGEAPYEQYF.

V usage is TRBV9 and J usage is TRBJ2-7; 9 nucleotides match TRBD2. CDR1 is SGDLS and CDR2 is YYNGEE in the germline V gene. The CDR3 has 15 residues. J gave up 3 bases and V 0 bases, and 4 bases lay outside the gene matches. CDR3 in amino acids: CASSVGPSGNYEQYF. In DNA form, the CDR3 reads TGTGCCAGCAGCGTAGGGCCTAGCGGGAACTACGAGCAGTACTTC.

This clonotype was counted ten times or more. The chain uses TRBV6-1 and TRBJ1-1; D is perhaps TRBD1 (5 bases). Germline CDR1 MNHNS, CDR2 SASEGT. V was clipped by 6 bases and J by 7 bases, with 18 bases between them. This CDR3 has 14 amino acids. CDR3 protein: CASSPLGGRGEAFF. DNA for the CDR3: TGTGCCAGCAGCCCCCTCGGGGGGAGAGGTGAAGCTTTCTTT.

The rearrangement links TRBV15 to TRBJ1-6, with TRBD1 identical over 7 bases. Germline lookup yields CDR1 LNHNV and CDR2 YYDKDF (reference sequence). The length of the CDR3 is 15 residues. V was clipped by 2 bases and J by 9 bases; unmatched bases: 7. The CDR3 sequence: CATSRSGTVSSPLHF. CDR3 nucleotide sequence: TGTGCCACCAGCAGATCCGGGACAGTGAGTTCACCCCTCCACTTT. Filled out from reference TRBV15 and TRBJ1-6, the complete variable domain reads DAMVIQNPRYQVTQFGKPVTLSCSQTLNHNVMYWYQQKSSQAPKLLFHYYDKDFNNEADTPDNFQSRRPNTSFCFLDIRSPGLGDTAMYLCATSRSGTVSSPLHFGNGTRLTVT.

This clonotype occurred many times. V usage is TRBV24-1 and J usage is TRBJ2-7; the match to TRBD2 covers 7 bases. The CDR3 totals 13 residues. V dropped 9 bases and J dropped 3; count of bases not matched to a gene: 7. CDR1 KGHDR and CDR2 SFDVKD come from the germline V gene. The CDR3 is CATALGEGYEQYF. The DNA of the CDR3 is TGTGCCACCGCCCTTGGGGAGGGCTACGAGCAGTACTTC.

This clonotype occurred a few times. The gene calls are TRBV12-3 or TRBV12-4 and TRBJ2-3; TRBD1 might be the D (6 bases). CDR3 size: 15 residues. With 4 bases removed from V and 4 bases from J, the gap between germline ends came to 15 bases. The CDR3 protein is CASSWGNRDSDTQYF. The CDR3 bases are TGTGCCAGCAGTTGGGGCAACAGGGATTCAGATACGCAGTATTTT.

This clonotype was seen repeatedly, ten times or more. This rearrangement joins TRBV13 to TRBJ2-4; D is unclear. V lost 2 bases and J lost 8, with 13 bases in between. Looked up from germline, CDR1 is PRHDT and CDR2 is FYEKMQ (reference sequence). The CDR3 consists of 14 residues. The CDR3 sequence: CASSLKARRHIQYF. Here the CDR3 DNA reads TGTGCCAGCAGCTTAAAGGCCCGTAGGCACATTCAGTACTTC.

At least ten counts were recorded for this clonotype. The chain uses TRBV20-1 and TRBJ1-1; D remains ambiguous. V was shortened by 5 bases and J by 2 bases, with 12 bases between the two germline ends. Germline loops: CDR1 DFQATT, CDR2 SNEGSKA (reference sequence). This CDR3 region has 13 residues. The CDR3 reads CSAPTGDNTEAFF. The CDR3 DNA reads as TGCAGTGCTCCTACCGGAGATAACACTGAAGCTTTCTTT.

A word on this clonotype: This may arise from a read error, as a much more abundant clone is one base away. V is TRBV7-8 and J is TRBJ1-6; no firm D call. Germline V gene data show CDR1 as SGHVS and CDR2 as FQNEAQ. The CDR3 covers 18 residues. This CDR3 reads CASSLARHPSSYNSPPHF. The CDR3 DNA is TGTGCCAGCAGCTTAGCGCGTCATCCGAGCTCCTATAATTCACCCCCCCACTTT.